This T cell receptor beta chain was sequenced during a study of T cells in Graves' hyperthyroidism and ophthalmopathy. From RNA transcripts, TCR beta CDR3 regions were amplified. First-round RT-PCR targeting the TCR CDR3 was performed with the HTBI primer set. TCRdb reprocessed the multiplex PCR reads via MiXCR and lists one record per CDR3 protein. The sample consists of 550,000 to 700,000 distinct CDR3 sequences, roughly 46% of them appearing once. Not enrolled were patients with uncontrolled infection, other autoimmune disease, pregnancy or lactation. Germline CDR1 reads ENHRY; CDR2 reads SYGVKD. The CDR3 covers 17 residues. A note on this clonotype: The junction departs from the called germline gene at one end, perhaps through a read error.

V and J are TRBV10-3 and TRBJ2-2, with 7 bases matching TRBD2. The sample comprised peripheral blood or thyroid tissue (not recorded which). The origin of this receptor is an adult woman with Graves' disease, either hyperthyroidism or ophthalmopathy (not recorded which). This CDR3 is CAISEWKAGENTGELSW. The CDR3 nucleotides are TGTGCCATCAGTGAGTGGAAGGCGGGAGAGAACACCGGGGAGCTGTCTTGG.